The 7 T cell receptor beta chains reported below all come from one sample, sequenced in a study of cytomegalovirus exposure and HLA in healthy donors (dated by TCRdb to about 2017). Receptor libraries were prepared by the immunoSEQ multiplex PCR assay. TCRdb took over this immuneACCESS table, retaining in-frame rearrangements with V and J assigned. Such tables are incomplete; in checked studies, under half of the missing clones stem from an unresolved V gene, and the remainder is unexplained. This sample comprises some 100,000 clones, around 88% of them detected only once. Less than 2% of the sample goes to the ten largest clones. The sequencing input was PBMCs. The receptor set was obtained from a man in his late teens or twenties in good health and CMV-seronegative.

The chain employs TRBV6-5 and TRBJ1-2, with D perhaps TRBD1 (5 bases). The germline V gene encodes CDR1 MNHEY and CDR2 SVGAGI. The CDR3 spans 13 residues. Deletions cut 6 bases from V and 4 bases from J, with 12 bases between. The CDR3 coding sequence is TGTGCCAGCAGCCAAGGACAAGCCTATGGCTACACCTTC. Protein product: CASSQGQAYGYTF.

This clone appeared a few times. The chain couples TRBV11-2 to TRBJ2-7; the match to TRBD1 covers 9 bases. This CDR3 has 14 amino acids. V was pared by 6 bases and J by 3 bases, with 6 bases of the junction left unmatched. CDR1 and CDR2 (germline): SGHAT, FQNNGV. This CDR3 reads CASSPGTGSYEQYF. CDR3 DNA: TGTGCCAGCAGTCCCGGGACAGGGAGCTACGAGCAGTACTTC.

The CDR3 is CAWSEMTGLEKLFF. Here the CDR3 DNA reads TGTGCCTGGAGTGAAATGACAGGGTTAGAAAAACTGTTTTTT. This rearrangement joins TRBV30 to TRBJ1-4, with 7 bases matching TRBD1. Germline V gives CDR1 GTSNPN, CDR2 SVGIG (reference sequence). Losses at the gene ends were 1 base for V and 8 bases for J; bases not matched to a gene: 7. The CDR3 extends over 14 amino acids. The entire variable domain, with the rest obtained from reference TRBV30 and TRBJ1-4, is as follows: SQTIHQWPATLVQPVGSPLSLECTVEGTSNPNLYWYRQAAGRGLQLLFYSVGIGQISSEVPQNLSASRPQDRQFILSSKKLLLSDSGFYLCAWSEMTGLEKLFFGSGTQLSVL.

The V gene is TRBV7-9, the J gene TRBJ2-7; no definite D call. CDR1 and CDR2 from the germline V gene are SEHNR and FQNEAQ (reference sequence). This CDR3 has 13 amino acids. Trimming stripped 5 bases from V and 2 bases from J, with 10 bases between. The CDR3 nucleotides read TGTGCCAGCAGCGCGTCCGAGACCTACGAGCAGTACTTC. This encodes CASSASETYEQYF. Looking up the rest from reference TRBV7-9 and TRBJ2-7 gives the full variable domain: DTGVSQNPRHKITKRGQNVTFRCDPISEHNRLYWYRQTLGQGPEFLTYFQNEAQLEKSRLLSDRFSAERPKGSFSTLEIQRTEQGDSAMYLCASSASETYEQYFGPGTRLTVT.

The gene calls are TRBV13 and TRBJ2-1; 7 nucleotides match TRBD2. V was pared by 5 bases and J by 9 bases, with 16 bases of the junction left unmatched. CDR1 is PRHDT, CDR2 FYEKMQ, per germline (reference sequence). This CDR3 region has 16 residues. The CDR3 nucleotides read TGTGCCAGCAGCCCAGAGGGACTAAGCGGGATGCTTGAGCAGTTCTTC. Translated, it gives CASSPEGLSGMLEQFF.

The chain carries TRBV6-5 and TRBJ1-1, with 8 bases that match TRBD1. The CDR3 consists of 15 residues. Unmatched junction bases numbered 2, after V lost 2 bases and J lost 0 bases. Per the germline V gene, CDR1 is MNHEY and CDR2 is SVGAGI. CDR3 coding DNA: TGTGCCAGCAGTTACGGGGACAGGATGAACACTGAAGCTTTCTTT. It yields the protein CASSYGDRMNTEAFF.

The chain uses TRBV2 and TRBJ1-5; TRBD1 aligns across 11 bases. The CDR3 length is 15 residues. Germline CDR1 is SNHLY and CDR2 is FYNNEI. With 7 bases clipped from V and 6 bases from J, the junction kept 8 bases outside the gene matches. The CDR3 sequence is CASTVSGTGGQPQHF. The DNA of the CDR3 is TGTGCCAGCACAGTTTCCGGGACAGGGGGTCAGCCCCAGCATTTT.